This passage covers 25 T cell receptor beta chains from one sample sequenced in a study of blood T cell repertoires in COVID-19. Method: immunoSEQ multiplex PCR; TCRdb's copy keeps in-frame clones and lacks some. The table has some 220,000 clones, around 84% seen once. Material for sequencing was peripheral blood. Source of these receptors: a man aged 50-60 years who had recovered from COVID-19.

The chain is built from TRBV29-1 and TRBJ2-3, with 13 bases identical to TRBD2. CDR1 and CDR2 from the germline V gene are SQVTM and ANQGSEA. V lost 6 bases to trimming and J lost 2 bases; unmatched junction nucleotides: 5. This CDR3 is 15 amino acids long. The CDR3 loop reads CSVSGLAGFTDTQYF. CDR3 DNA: TGCAGCGTCTCGGGACTAGCGGGATTCACAGATACGCAGTATTTT.

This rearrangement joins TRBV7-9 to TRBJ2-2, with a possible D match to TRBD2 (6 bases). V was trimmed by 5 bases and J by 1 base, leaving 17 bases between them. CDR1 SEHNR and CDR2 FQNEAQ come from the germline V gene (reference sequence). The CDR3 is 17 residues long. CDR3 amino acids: CASSPRGGVMNTGELFF. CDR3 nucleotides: TGTGCCAGCAGCCCCCGCGGCGGGGTCATGAACACCGGGGAGCTGTTTTTT.

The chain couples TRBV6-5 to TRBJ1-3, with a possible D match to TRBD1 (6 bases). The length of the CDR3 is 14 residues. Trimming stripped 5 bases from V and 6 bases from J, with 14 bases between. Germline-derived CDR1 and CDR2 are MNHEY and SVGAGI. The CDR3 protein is CASSRGAGINTIYF. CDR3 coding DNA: TGTGCCAGCAGTCGGGGGGCCGGTATAAACACCATATATTTT.

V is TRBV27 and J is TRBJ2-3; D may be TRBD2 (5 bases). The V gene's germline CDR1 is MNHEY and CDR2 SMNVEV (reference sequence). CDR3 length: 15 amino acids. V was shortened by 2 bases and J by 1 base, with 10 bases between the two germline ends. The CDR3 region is CASSLGLARTDTQYF. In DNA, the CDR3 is TGTGCCAGCAGTTTAGGTCTAGCCCGCACAGATACGCAGTATTTT.

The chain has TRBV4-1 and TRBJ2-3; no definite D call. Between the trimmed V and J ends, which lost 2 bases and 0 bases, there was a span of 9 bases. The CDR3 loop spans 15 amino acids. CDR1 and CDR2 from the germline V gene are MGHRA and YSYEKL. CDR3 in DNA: TGCGCCAGCAGCCAAACCGTAAGCAGCACAGATACGCAGTATTTT. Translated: CASSQTVSSTDTQYF.

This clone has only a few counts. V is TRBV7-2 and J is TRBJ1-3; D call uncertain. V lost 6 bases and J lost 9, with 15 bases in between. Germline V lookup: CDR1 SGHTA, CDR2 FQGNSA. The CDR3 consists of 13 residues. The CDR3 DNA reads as TGTGCCAGCAGTGAATGGGGTCGGGGCACCATATATTTT. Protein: CASSEWGRGTIYF.

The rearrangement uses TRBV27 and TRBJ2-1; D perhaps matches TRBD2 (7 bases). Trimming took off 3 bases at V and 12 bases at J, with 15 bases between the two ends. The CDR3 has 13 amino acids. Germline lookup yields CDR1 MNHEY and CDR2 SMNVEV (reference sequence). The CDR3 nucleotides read TGTGCCAGCAGTTTTGTTTGGGAGGGGGTGCAGTTCTTC. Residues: CASSFVWEGVQFF.

CDR3 DNA sequence: TGTGCCACCAGTGATTCCCCCGGGACAGTCACCTACGAGCAGTACTTC. Translation: CATSDSPGTVTYEQYF. V and J are TRBV24-1 and TRBJ2-7; 7 nucleotides match TRBD1. V trimming: 2 bases; J trimming: 2 bases; junction bases outside the gene matches: 8. Germline values: CDR1 KGHDR, CDR2 SFDVKD. This CDR3 has 16 residues.

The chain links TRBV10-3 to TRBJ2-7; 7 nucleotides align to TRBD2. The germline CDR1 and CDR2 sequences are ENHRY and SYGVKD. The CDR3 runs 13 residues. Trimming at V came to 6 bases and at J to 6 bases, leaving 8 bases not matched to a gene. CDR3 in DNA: TGTGCCATCAGCACTAGCGCCCTGGTCGAGCAGTACTTC. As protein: CAISTSALVEQYF.

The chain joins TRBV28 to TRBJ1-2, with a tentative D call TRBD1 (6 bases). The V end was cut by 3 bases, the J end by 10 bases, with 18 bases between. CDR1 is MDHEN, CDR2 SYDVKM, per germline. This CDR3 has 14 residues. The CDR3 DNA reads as TGTGCCAGCAGTTTGGGGCCGGGTCAGGGGACCTACACCTTC. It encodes CASSLGPGQGTYTF.

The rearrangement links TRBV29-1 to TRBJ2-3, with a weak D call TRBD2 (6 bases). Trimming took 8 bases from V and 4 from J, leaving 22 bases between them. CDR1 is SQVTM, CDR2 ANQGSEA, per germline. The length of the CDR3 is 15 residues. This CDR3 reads CSLTVGGGPADTQYF. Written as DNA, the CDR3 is TGCAGCCTCACCGTGGGGGGAGGCCCAGCAGATACGCAGTATTTT.

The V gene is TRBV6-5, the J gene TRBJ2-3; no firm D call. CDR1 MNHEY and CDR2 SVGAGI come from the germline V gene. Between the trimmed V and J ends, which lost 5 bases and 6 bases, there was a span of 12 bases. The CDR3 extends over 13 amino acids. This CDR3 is CASSIEVGDTQYF. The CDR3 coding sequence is TGTGCCAGCAGTATCGAGGTGGGTGATACGCAGTATTTT.

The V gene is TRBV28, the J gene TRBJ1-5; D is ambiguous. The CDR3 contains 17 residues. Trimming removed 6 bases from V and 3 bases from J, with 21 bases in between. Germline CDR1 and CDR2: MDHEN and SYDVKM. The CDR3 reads CASRPRNERTPNQPQHF. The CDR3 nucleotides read TGTGCCAGCAGGCCCAGAAATGAGCGAACCCCCAATCAGCCCCAGCATTTT.

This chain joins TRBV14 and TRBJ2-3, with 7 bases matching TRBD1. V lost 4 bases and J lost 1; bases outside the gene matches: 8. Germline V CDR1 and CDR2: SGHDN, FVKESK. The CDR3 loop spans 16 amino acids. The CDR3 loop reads CASSRRQGMGTDTQYF. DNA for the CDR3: TGTGCCAGCAGCCGCCGACAGGGTATGGGCACAGATACGCAGTATTTT.

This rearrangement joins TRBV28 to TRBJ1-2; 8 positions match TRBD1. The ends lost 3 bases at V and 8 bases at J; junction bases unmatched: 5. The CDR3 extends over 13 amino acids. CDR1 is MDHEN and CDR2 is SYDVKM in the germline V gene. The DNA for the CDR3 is TGTGCCAGCAGTTTGTACAGGGGGTCCGGCTACACCTTC. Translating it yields CASSLYRGSGYTF.

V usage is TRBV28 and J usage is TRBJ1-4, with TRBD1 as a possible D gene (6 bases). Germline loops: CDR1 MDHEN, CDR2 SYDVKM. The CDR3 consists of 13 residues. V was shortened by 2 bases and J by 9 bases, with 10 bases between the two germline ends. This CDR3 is CASSLGTPQKLFF. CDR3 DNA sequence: TGTGCCAGCAGTTTAGGGACACCCCAAAAACTGTTTTTT.

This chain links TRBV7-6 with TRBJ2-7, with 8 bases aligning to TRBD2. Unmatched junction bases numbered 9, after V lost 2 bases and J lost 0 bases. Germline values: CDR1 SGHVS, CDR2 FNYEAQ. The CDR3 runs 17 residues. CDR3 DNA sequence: TGTGCCAGCAGCTTAATCGGGGGGGCGGCTTCCTCCTACGAGCAGTACTTC. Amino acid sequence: CASSLIGGAASSYEQYF.

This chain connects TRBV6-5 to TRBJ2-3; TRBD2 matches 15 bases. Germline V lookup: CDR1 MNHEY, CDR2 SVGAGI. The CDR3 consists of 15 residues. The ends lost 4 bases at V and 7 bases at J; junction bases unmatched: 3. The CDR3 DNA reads TGTGCCAGCAGTTTGGGACTAGCGGGAGGAAATACGCAGTATTTT. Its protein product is CASSLGLAGGNTQYF.

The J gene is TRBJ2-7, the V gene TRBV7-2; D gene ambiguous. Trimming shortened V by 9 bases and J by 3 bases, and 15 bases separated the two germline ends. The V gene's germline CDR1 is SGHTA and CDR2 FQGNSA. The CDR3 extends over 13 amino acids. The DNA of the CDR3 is TGTGCCAGTGCGCCGGGTCTCCGCTACGAGCAGTACTTC. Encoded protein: CASAPGLRYEQYF.

For the CDR3, the DNA is TGTGCCACCAGTGATCTAGCGGGGCGCTCCTACAATGAGCAGTTCTTC. This codes for CATSDLAGRSYNEQFF. The chain couples TRBV24-1 to TRBJ2-1, with 9 positions matching TRBD2. The V segment lost 3 bases and the J segment 0 bases; nucleotides outside the gene matches: 2. The germline V gene has CDR1 KGHDR and CDR2 SFDVKD. CDR3 length equals 16 residues.

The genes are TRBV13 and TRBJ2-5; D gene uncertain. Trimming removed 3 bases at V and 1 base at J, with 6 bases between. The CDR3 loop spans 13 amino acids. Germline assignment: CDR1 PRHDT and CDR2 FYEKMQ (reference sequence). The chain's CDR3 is CASSFRGQETQYF. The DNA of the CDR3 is TGTGCCAGCAGCTTTAGAGGCCAAGAGACCCAGTACTTC. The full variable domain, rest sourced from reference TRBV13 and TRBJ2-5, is AAGVIQSPRHLIKEKRETATLKCYPIPRHDTVYWYQQGPGQDPQFLISFYEKMQSDKGSIPDRFSAQQFSDYHSELNMSSLELGDSALYFCASSFRGQETQYFGPGTRLLVL.

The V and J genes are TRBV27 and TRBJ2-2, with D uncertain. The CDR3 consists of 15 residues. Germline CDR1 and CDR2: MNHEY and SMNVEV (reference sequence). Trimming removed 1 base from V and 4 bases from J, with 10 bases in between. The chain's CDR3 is CASSLYAEPTGELFF. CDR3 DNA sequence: TGTGCCAGCAGTTTATACGCGGAACCCACCGGGGAGCTGTTTTTT.

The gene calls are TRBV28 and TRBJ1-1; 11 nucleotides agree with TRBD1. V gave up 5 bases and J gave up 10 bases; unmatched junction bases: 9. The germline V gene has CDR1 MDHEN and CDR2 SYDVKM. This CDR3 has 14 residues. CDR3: CASSQGQGARVAFF. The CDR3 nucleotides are TGTGCCAGCAGTCAAGGACAGGGGGCTCGCGTAGCTTTCTTT.

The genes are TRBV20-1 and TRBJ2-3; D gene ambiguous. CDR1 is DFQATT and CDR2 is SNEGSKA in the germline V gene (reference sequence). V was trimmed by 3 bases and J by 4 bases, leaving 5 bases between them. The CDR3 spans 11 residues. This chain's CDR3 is CSASAPDTQYF. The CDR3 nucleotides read TGCAGTGCTAGTGCTCCAGATACGCAGTATTTT.

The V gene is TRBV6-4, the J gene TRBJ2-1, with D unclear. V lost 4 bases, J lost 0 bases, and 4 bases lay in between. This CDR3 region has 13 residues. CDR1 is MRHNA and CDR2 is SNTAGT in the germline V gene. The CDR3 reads CASSASSYNEQFF. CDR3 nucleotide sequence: TGTGCCAGCAGTGCTAGCTCCTACAATGAGCAGTTCTTC.